What follows is one T cell receptor beta chain and its context. Its cognate antigen is unknown. The read is 3 residues too short to cover the CDR3 end, so that end is filled in from the germline J gene. The assay was immunoSEQ multiplex PCR, and TCRdb's table has in-frame clones only and misses some. This table lists about 30,000 clones. These data are taken from a study of Tregs in tolerant kidney transplant recipients. General study results and limits: Activated donor B cell expansion appeared to reveal the most relevant donor-specific TCRbeta repertoire. No direct test of biological reproducibility was done here.

Unstimulated Tregs (CD4+CD25+CD127-) and CD4+CD25- non-Tregs were sorted from PBMCs. The V end lost 0 bases, the J end lost 8 bases, and 13 bases lay between the germline ends. Germline values: CDR1 SGHTA, CDR2 FQGTGA. The CDR3 is 15 residues long. J is TRBJ1-4 and V is TRBV7-3; possible D gene TRBD1, 5 bases. Sequencing used CD8+ T cells from blood, obtained before the transplant. This clonotype was obtained from a human donor who received a combined kidney and bone marrow transplant. The CDR3 loop reads CASSLTGSPGEKLFF. The CDR3 DNA, read in part, is TGTGCCAGCAGCTTAACAGGCAGCCCAGGGGAAAAA.